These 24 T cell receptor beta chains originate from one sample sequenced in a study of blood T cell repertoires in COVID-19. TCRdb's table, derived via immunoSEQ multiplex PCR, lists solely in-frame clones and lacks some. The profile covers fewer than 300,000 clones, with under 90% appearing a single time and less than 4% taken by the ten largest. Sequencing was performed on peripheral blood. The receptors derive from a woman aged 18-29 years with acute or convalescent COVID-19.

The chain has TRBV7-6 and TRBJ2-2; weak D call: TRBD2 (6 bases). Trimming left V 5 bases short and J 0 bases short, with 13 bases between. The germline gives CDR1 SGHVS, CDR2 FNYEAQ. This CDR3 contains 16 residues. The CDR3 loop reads CASSHLAYANTGELFF. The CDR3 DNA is TGTGCCAGCAGCCACCTAGCGTACGCGAACACCGGGGAGCTGTTTTTT.

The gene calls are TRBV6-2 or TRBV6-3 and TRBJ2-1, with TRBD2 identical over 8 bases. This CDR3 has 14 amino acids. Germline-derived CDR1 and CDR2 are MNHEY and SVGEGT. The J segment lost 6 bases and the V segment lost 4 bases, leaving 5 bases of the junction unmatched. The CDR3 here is CASSWGREVNEQFF. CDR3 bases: TGTGCCAGCAGTTGGGGGCGGGAGGTCAATGAGCAGTTCTTC.

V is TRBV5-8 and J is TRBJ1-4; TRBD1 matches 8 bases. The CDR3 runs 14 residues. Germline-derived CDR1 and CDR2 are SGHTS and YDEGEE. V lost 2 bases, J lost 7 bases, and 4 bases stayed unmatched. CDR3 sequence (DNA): TGTGCCAGCAGCTTCGACAGGGGCGGTGAAAAACTGTTTTTT. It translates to CASSFDRGGEKLFF.

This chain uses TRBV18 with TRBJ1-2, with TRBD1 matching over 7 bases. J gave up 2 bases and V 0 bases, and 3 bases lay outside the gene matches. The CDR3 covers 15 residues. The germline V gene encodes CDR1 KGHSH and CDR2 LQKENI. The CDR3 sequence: CASSPPGQANYGYTF. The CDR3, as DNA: TGTGCCAGCTCACCACCCGGACAGGCGAACTATGGCTACACCTTC. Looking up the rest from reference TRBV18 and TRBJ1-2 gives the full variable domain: NAGVMQNPRHLVRRRGQEARLRCSPMKGHSHVYWYRQLPEEGLKFMVYLQKENIIDESGMPKERFSAEFPKEGPSILRIQQVVRGDSAAYFCASSPPGQANYGYTFGSGTRLTVV.

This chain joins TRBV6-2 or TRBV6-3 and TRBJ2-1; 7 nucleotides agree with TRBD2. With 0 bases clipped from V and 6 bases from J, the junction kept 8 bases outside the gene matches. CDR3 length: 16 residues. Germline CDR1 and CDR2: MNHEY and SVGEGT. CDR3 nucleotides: TGTGCCAGCAGTTACTCGATCTCGCGGGAGTCCAATGAGCAGTTCTTC. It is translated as CASSYSISRESNEQFF.

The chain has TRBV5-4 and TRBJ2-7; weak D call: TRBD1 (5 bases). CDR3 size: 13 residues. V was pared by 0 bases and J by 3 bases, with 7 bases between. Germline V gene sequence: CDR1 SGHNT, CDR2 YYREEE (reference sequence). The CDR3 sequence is CASSLGGDYEQYF. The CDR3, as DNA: TGTGCCAGCAGCTTGGGGGGCGACTACGAGCAGTACTTC. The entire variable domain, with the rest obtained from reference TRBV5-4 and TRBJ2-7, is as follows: ETGVTQSPTHLIKTRGQQVTLRCSSQSGHNTVSWYQQALGQGPQFIFQYYREEENGRGNFPPRFSGLQFPNYSSELNVNALELDDSALYLCASSLGGDYEQYFGPGTRLTVT.

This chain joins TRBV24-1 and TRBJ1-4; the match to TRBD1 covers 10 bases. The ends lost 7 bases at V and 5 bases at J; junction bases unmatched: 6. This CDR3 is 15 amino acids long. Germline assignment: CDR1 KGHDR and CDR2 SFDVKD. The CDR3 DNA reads TGTGCCACCAGCCGGACAGGGGGGAAGAATGAAAAACTGTTTTTT. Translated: CATSRTGGKNEKLFF.

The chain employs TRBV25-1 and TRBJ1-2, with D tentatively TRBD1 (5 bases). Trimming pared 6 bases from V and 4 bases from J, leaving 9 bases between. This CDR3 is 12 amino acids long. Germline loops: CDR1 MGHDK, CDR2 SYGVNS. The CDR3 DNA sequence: TGTGCCAGCAGCGCGACAGCCTATGGCTACACCTTC. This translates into CASSATAYGYTF.

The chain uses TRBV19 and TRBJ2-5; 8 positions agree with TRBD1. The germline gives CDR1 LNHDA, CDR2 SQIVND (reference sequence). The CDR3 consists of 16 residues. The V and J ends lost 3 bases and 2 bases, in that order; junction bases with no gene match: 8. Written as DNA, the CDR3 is TGTGCCAGTAGTATGGTTGGGACAGGACTACAAGAGACCCAGTACTTC. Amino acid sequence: CASSMVGTGLQETQYF.

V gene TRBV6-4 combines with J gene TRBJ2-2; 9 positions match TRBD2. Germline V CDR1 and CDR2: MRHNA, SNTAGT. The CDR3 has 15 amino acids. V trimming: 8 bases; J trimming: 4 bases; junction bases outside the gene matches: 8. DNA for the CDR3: TGTGCCAGCCGGGGAGCGGGAGGAATCACCGGGGAGCTGTTTTTT. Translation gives CASRGAGGITGELFF.

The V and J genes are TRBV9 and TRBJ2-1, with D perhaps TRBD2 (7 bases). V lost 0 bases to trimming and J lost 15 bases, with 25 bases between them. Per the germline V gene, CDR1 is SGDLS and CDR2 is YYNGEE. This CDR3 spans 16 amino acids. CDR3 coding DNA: TGTGCCAGCAGCGTAGGGGACTACTCAGGGGACACCTCTCGGTTCTTC. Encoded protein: CASSVGDYSGDTSRFF.

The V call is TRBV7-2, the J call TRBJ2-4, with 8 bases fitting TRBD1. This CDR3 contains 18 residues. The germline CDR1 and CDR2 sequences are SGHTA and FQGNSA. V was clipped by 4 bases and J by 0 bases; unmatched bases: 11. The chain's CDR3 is CASSSGTGVTLAKNIQYF. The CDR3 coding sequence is TGTGCCAGCAGCTCAGGGACAGGAGTTACACTAGCCAAAAACATTCAGTACTTC.

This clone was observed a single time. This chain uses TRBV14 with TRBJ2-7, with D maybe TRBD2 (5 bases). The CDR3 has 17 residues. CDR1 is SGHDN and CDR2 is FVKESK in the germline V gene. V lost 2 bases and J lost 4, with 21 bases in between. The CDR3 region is CASSQNWGGSEGYEQYF. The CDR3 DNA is TGTGCCAGCAGCCAAAACTGGGGTGGTAGCGAAGGGTACGAGCAGTACTTC.

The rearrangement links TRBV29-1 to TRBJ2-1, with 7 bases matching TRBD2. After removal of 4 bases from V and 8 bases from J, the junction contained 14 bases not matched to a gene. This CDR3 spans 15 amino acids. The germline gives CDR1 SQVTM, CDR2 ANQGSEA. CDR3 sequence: CSVGVLRGGSYEQFF. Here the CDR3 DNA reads TGCAGCGTTGGGGTTCTTCGGGGCGGGAGTTATGAGCAGTTCTTC.

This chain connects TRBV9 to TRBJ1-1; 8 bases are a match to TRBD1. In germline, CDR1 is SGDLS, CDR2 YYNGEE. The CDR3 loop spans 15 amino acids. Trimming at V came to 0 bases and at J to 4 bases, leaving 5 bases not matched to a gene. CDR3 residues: CASSVGTGSSTEAFF. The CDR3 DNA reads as TGTGCCAGCAGCGTAGGGACAGGGAGTAGCACTGAAGCTTTCTTT.

The CDR3 loop reads CASSPPTSGRAGGQFF. In DNA form, the CDR3 reads TGTGCCAGCAGTCCCCCAACTAGCGGGAGAGCCGGGGGGCAGTTCTTC. The chain carries TRBV28 and TRBJ2-1; 11 bases match TRBD2. The CDR3 consists of 16 residues. Germline lookup yields CDR1 MDHEN and CDR2 SYDVKM. V dropped 5 bases and J dropped 12; count of bases not matched to a gene: 15.

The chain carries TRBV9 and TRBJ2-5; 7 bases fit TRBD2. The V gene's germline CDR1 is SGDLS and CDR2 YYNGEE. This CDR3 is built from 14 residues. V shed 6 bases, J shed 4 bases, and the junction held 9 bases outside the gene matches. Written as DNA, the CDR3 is TGTGCCAGCAACCCGCGGGGCGGGAGAGAGACCCAGTACTTC. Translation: CASNPRGGRETQYF.

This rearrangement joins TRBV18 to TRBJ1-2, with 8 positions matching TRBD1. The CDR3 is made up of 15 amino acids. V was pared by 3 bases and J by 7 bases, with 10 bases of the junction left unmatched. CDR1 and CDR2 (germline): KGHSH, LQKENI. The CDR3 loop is CASSPGQVGVGGYTF. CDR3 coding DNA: TGTGCCAGCTCACCGGGACAGGTCGGTGTTGGTGGCTACACCTTC.

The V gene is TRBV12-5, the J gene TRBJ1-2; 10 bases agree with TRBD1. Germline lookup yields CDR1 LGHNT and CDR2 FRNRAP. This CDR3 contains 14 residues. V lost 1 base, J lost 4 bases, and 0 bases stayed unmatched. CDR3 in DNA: TGTGCTAGTGGTTTGGGGGACAGGGGCTATGGCTACACCTTC. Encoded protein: CASGLGDRGYGYTF. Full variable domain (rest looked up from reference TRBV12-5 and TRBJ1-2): DARVTQTPRHKVTEMGQEVTMRCQPILGHNTVFWYRQTMMQGLELLAYFRNRAPLDDSGMPKDRFSAEMPDATLATLKIQPSEPRDSAVYFCASGLGDRGYGYTFGSGTRLTVV.

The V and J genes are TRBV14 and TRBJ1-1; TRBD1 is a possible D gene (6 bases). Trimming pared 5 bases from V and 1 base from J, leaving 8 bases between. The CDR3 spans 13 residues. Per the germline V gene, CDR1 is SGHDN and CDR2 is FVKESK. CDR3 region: CASSARGNTEAFF. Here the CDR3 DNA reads TGTGCCAGCAGCGCCAGGGGGAACACTGAAGCTTTCTTT.

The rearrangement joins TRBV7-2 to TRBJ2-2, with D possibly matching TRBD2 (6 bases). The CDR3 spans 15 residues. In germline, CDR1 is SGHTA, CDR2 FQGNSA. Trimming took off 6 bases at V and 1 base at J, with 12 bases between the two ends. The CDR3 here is CASRGEAQNTGELFF. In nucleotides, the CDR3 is TGTGCCAGCAGGGGGGAGGCCCAGAACACCGGGGAGCTGTTTTTT.

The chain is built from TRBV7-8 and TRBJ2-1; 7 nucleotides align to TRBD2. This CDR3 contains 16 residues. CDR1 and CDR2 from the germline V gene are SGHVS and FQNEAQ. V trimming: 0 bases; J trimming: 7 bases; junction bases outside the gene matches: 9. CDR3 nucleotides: TGTGCCAGCAGCTTAGCCCTGGGGGGGAGGAGGAATGAGCAGTTCTTC. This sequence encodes CASSLALGGRRNEQFF.

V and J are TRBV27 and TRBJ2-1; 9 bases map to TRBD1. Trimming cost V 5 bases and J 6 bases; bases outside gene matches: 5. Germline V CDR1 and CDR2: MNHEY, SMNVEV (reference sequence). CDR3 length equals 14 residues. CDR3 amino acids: CASSNGQGINEQFF. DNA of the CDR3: TGTGCCAGCAGTAACGGACAGGGGATCAATGAGCAGTTCTTC.

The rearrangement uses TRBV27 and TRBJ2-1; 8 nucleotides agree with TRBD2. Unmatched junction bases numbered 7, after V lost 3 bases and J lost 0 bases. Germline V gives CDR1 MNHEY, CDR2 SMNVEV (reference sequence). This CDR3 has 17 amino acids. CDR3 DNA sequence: TGTGCCAGCAGTTTCGTAGCGGGATCGAGCTCCTACAATGAGCAGTTCTTC. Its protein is CASSFVAGSSSYNEQFF.